These T cell receptor beta chains were read from a single sample in a study of shared clonotypes between healthy human individuals. Method: immunoSEQ multiplex PCR; TCRdb's copy keeps in-frame clones and lacks some. The sample holds 800,000 or so clones, roughly 96% seen once. The sequencing input was naive CD8+ T cells sorted from blood. These receptors all come from a man aged 25-45 years in good health. CDR3s include the opening cysteine and the closing phenylalanine or tryptophan. The D gene is left open where the match is weak. Size tells how often a clone was seen (once, few, many) or the class of an expanded clone, and some rows leave it out.

v_call,clone_size,d_call,j_call,cdr3_aa,cdr3_nt
TRBV7-8,-,-,TRBJ2-2,CAIQSGLRNGELFF,TGTGCCATCCAGAGCGGGTTGCGGAACGGGGAGCTGTTTTTT
TRBV11-2,once,TRBD2,TRBJ2-1,CASSLPSGVYNEQFF,TGTGCCAGCAGCTTGCCTAGCGGGGTCTACAATGAGCAGTTCTTC
TRBV4-1,-,TRBD2,TRBJ2-7,CASSQARRGDDEQYF,TGCGCCAGCAGCCAAGCTCGTCGGGGGGATGACGAGCAGTACTTC
TRBV6-1,-,TRBD2,TRBJ2-3,CASSEDLGTSGRGDTQYF,TGTGCCAGCAGTGAAGACCTAGGAACTAGCGGGAGAGGAGATACGCAGTATTTT
TRBV11-2,-,-,TRBJ2-7,CASSNLAISSYEQYF,TGTGCCAGCAGCAACCTAGCGATCAGCTCCTACGAGCAGTACTTC
TRBV14,-,-,TRBJ2-7,CASSQALAARWEQYF,TGTGCCAGCAGCCAAGCTTTGGCAGCCCGCTGGGAGCAGTACTTC
TRBV11-2,-,-,TRBJ2-1,CASSRVSEQFF,TGTGCCAGCAGCCGGGTGAGTGAGCAGTTCTTC
TRBV13,-,-,TRBJ2-1,CASSLEGGSGSYNEQFF,TGTGCCAGCAGCTTAGAAGGGGGTAGCGGCTCCTACAATGAGCAGTTCTTC
TRBV14,-,TRBD1,TRBJ1-2,CASSQEGQGAPGDYGYTF,TGTGCCAGCAGCCAAGAGGGTCAGGGGGCGCCTGGGGACTATGGCTACACCTTC
TRBV7-9,-,TRBD1,TRBJ2-7,CASSPEGQGPYEQYF,TGTGCCAGCAGCCCCGAAGGACAGGGTCCTTACGAGCAGTACTTC
TRBV2,-,-,TRBJ2-7,CASSGGGDDTNSYEQYF,TGTGCCAGCAGTGGAGGTGGCGATGACACTAACTCCTACGAGCAGTACTTC
TRBV27,-,-,TRBJ2-3,CASSLLLVGDTQYF,TGTGCCAGCAGTTTACTACTAGTGGGAGATACGCAGTATTTT
TRBV29-1,once,-,TRBJ1-3,CSVEGGSGNTIYF,TGCAGCGTTGAAGGTGGGAGTGGAAACACCATATATTTT
TRBV6-1,-,TRBD1,TRBJ2-7,CASSEIGQGIYEQYF,TGTGCCAGCAGTGAAATCGGACAGGGAATCTACGAGCAGTACTTC
TRBV7-8,-,TRBD1,TRBJ2-7,CASSTGTGDEQYF,TGTGCCAGCAGCACAGGGACAGGCGACGAGCAGTACTTC
TRBV4-1,-,-,TRBJ1-4,CASSRRSLTNEKLFF,TGCGCCAGCAGCCGGCGATCTCTAACTAATGAAAAACTGTTTTTT
TRBV7-9,once,-,TRBJ2-2,CASSLPRGGTNTGELFF,TGTGCCAGCAGCTTACCAAGGGGTGGGACCAACACCGGGGAGCTGTTTTTT
TRBV28,-,-,TRBJ2-7,CASSLSPGSDGPYEQYF,TGTGCCAGCAGTTTATCTCCGGGGTCTGACGGTCCCTACGAGCAGTACTTC
TRBV4-2,-,-,TRBJ2-7,CASSQEYGGPYEQYF,TGTGCCAGCAGCCAAGAATATGGGGGGCCCTACGAGCAGTACTTC
TRBV6-5,-,TRBD1,TRBJ1-5,CASSALTGLNQPQHF,TGTGCCAGCAGTGCACTGACAGGGTTGAATCAGCCCCAGCATTTT
TRBV10-3,-,TRBD1,TRBJ2-5,CAISLGTGKETQYF,TGTGCCATCAGTCTTGGGACAGGAAAAGAGACCCAGTACTTC
TRBV28,once,TRBD2,TRBJ2-7,CASSGPTSGYEQYF,TGTGCCAGCAGTGGTCCGACTAGCGGATACGAGCAGTACTTC
TRBV27,-,TRBD2,TRBJ2-7,CASGGASGAYEQYF,TGTGCCAGCGGGGGGGCTAGCGGGGCCTACGAGCAGTACTTC
TRBV27,-,TRBD2,TRBJ2-3,CASSPSSGRGTDTQYF,TGTGCCAGCAGCCCTTCAAGCGGGAGAGGTACAGATACGCAGTATTTT
TRBV5-1,once,-,TRBJ1-4,CASSLVGPGIEKLFF,TGCGCCAGCAGCTTGGTCGGGCCCGGGATTGAAAAACTGTTTTTT
TRBV27,-,TRBD1,TRBJ2-7,CASSPMTGGAYEQYF,TGTGCCAGCAGTCCAATGACAGGGGGAGCCTACGAGCAGTACTTC
TRBV4-1,-,TRBD1,TRBJ2-7,CASSPQGVLFDEQYF,TGCGCCAGCAGCCCCCAGGGGGTACTTTTCGACGAGCAGTACTTC
TRBV27,-,-,TRBJ2-5,CASSSRVYQETQYF,TGTGCCAGCAGTTCCAGGGTATACCAAGAGACCCAATACTTC
TRBV6-5,-,-,TRBJ1-2,CASSYSKGLGGYTF,TGTGCCAGCAGTTACTCGAAAGGGTTAGGTGGCTACACCTTC
TRBV6-5,-,-,TRBJ2-2,CASSPGQGNTGELFF,TGTGCCAGCAGTCCGGGGCAGGGGAACACCGGGGAGCTGTTTTTT
TRBV29-1,-,-,TRBJ2-7,CSVETTGPSYEQYF,TGCAGCGTTGAAACGACGGGACCCTCCTACGAGCAGTACTTC
TRBV19,-,-,TRBJ2-7,CASSTTTTGVQYF,TGTGCCAGTAGTACGACCACCACCGGGGTGCAGTACTTC
TRBV13,-,-,TRBJ1-5,CASSFQNSPPRSQHF,TGTGCCAGCAGCTTCCAAAACTCACCTCCGCGGTCCCAGCATTTT
TRBV27,-,TRBD1,TRBJ2-2,CASSLRDRATGELFF,TGTGCCAGCAGTCTCCGGGACAGGGCCACCGGGGAGCTGTTTTTT
TRBV6-1,-,-,TRBJ1-2,CASSELHGSGAGYTF,TGTGCCAGCAGTGAGCTACACGGGTCGGGTGCGGGCTACACCTTC
TRBV7-8,once,-,TRBJ2-7,CASSPPGTGSSYEQYF,TGTGCCAGCAGCCCACCAGGGACGGGAAGTTCCTACGAGCAGTACTTC
TRBV9,-,-,TRBJ2-4,CASSGVSGNIQYF,TGTGCCAGCAGCGGAGTGTCAGGGAACATTCAGTACTTC
TRBV15,few,-,TRBJ2-7,CATSRDLSYEQYF,TGTGCCACCAGCCGGGACCTCAGTTACGAGCAGTACTTC
TRBV7-9,-,TRBD1,TRBJ2-3,CASIRLTGGDTQYF,TGTGCCAGCATAAGACTGACAGGGGGAGATACGCAGTATTTT
TRBV7-9,-,TRBD2,TRBJ2-7,CASSLVVAGNSYEQYF,TGTGCCAGCAGCTTAGTAGTAGCGGGGAACTCCTACGAGCAGTACTTC
TRBV6-4,-,-,TRBJ2-1,CASSDTGSSYNEQFF,TGTGCCAGCAGTGACACAGGGAGCTCCTACAATGAGCAGTTCTTC
TRBV2,-,-,TRBJ1-1,CASGVPPTTGSDTEAFF,TGTGCCAGCGGTGTTCCCCCTACGACAGGATCTGACACTGAAGCTTTCTTT
TRBV5-1,-,-,TRBJ2-1,CASSLTVGLRDEQFF,TGCGCCAGCAGCTTGACTGTGGGTTTACGGGATGAGCAGTTCTTC
TRBV16,-,TRBD1,TRBJ2-5,CASSHGTGGETQYF,TGTGCCAGCAGCCACGGGACAGGAGGAGAGACCCAGTACTTC
TRBV10-3,-,TRBD1,TRBJ2-7,CAISEGGQGAYEQYF,TGTGCCATCAGTGAAGGAGGACAGGGGGCCTACGAGCAGTACTTC
TRBV29-1,-,TRBD2,TRBJ2-3,CSVGVSGRASDTQYF,TGCAGCGTGGGCGTTAGCGGGAGAGCAAGTGATACGCAGTATTTT
TRBV10-2,-,-,TRBJ2-5,CASSELWGTQYF,TGCGCCAGCAGTGAGCTTTGGGGGACCCAGTACTTC
TRBV5-4,-,-,TRBJ2-7,CASSLVGGRAEQYF,TGTGCCAGCAGCTTGGTCGGTGGCAGGGCCGAGCAGTACTTC
TRBV7-9,-,-,TRBJ2-4,CASSPIGTPGDKNIQYF,TGTGCCAGCAGCCCAATCGGGACACCCGGGGACAAAAACATTCAGTACTTC
TRBV7-9,-,TRBD1,TRBJ2-2,CASSSSDRPTGELFF,TGTGCCAGCAGCTCCTCGGACAGGCCCACCGGGGAGCTGTTTTTT
TRBV5-6,-,TRBD2,TRBJ2-7,CASSPTSGAYEQYF,TGTGCCAGCAGCCCTACTAGCGGAGCCTACGAGCAGTACTTC
TRBV7-9,-,TRBD1,TRBJ1-2,CASSSNRDSTNYGYTF,TGTGCCAGCAGCTCTAACCGGGACAGCACTAACTATGGCTACACCTTC
TRBV4-1,-,-,TRBJ2-1,CASTEGGSLARINNEQFF,TGCGCCAGCACCGAAGGGGGTTCACTAGCGAGGATTAACAATGAGCAGTTCTTC
TRBV29-1,once,TRBD2,TRBJ2-1,CSVEGASGRVYNEQFF,TGCAGCGTTGAGGGGGCTAGCGGGAGAGTTTACAATGAGCAGTTCTTC
TRBV6-5,-,TRBD1,TRBJ2-7,CASSYSAGGYEQYF,TGTGCCAGCAGTTACTCCGCAGGGGGCTACGAGCAGTACTTC
TRBV7-9,-,-,TRBJ2-7,CASSSSGGTAETPYEQYF,TGTGCCAGCAGCTCTTCGGGGGGCACAGCCGAGACTCCCTACGAGCAGTACTTC
TRBV5-1,-,-,TRBJ1-2,CASSAGGNGYTF,TGCGCCAGCAGCGCTGGGGGCAATGGCTACACCTTC
TRBV27,-,-,TRBJ2-1,CASSKGLLDEQFF,TGTGCCAGCAGTAAGGGACTCCTGGATGAGCAGTTCTTC
TRBV2,-,TRBD2,TRBJ2-7,CASSDPAGEYEQYF,TGTGCCAGCAGTGACCCAGCGGGAGAATACGAGCAGTACTTC
TRBV11-2,-,-,TRBJ2-7,CASSHVNLGEQYF,TGTGCCAGCAGCCACGTTAATCTGGGTGAGCAGTACTTC